One and the same sample provided the 18 T cell receptor beta chains below, sequenced in a study of T cell responses to AZD1222 COVID-19 vaccine. Sequenced by immunoSEQ multiplex PCR; TCRdb stores in-frame clones only, minus some. The sample includes roughly 200,000 clones, about 86% of them seen just once. The sequencing used peripheral blood, collected on day 0 of AZD1222 vaccination. The receptors come from an adult in good health.

V and J are TRBV27 and TRBJ2-1; D is possibly TRBD1 (6 bases). Trimming took 5 bases from V and 14 from J, leaving 22 bases between them. The length of the CDR3 is 14 residues. CDR1 and CDR2 from the germline V gene are MNHEY and SMNVEV (reference sequence). The CDR3 is CASSAPGHPVIEFF. The CDR3 DNA reads TGTGCCAGCAGTGCACCGGGACACCCCGTGATAGAGTTCTTC.

V and J are TRBV3-1 (or the pseudogene TRBV3-2) and TRBJ1-1; 7 bases fit TRBD1. Trimming took 6 bases from V and 9 from J; bases not matched to a gene: 4. The CDR3 length is 11 residues. Germline V gives CDR1 LGHDT, CDR2 YNNKEL (reference sequence). CDR3 bases: TGTGCCAGCAGTAGACAGGGTAAAGCTTTCTTT. Residues: CASSRQGKAFF.

V gene TRBV5-1 combines with J gene TRBJ1-5; 7 positions match TRBD1. The trim removed 3 bases at V and 8 bases at J, leaving 8 bases unmatched. The CDR3 is 14 residues long. Germline CDR1 and CDR2: SGHRS and YFSETQ. Here the CDR3 reads CASSYGTANEPQHF. In nucleotides, the CDR3 is TGCGCCAGCAGCTACGGGACAGCGAACGAGCCCCAGCATTTT.

This rearrangement joins TRBV4-1 to TRBJ2-1; TRBD1 matches at 10 bases. Germline CDR1 reads MGHRA; CDR2 reads YSYEKL. The junction had 6 bases not matched to a gene; V was cut back by 2 bases and J by 11 bases. This CDR3 spans 14 amino acids. CDR3 sequence reads: CASSQLRDRGKQFF. The CDR3 DNA reads TGCGCCAGCAGCCAACTGCGGGACAGGGGCAAGCAGTTCTTC.

The V gene is TRBV6-1, the J gene TRBJ2-7; D is unresolved. V was cut by 4 bases and J by 4 bases, with 5 bases left in between. This CDR3 is built from 11 residues. CDR1 is MNHNS, CDR2 SASEGT, per germline. DNA for the CDR3: TGTGCCAGCAGTGTGCGGTACGAGCAGTACTTC. Its translation is CASSVRYEQYF.

This clone was detected only once. This rearrangement joins TRBV6-2 or TRBV6-3 to TRBJ1-4, with D unresolved. The CDR3 is 14 amino acids. CDR1 is MNHEY and CDR2 is SVGEGT in the germline V gene. V lost 5 bases to trimming and J lost 8 bases, with 15 bases between them. CDR3 coding DNA: TGTGCCAGCAGTACCTGGGGAGTAAACGAAAAACTGTTTTTT. This encodes CASSTWGVNEKLFF.

The table lists this clone with a count of one. The chain uses TRBV19 and TRBJ2-5, with a weak D call TRBD2 (7 bases). The CDR3 runs to 15 residues. Per the germline V gene, CDR1 is LNHDA and CDR2 is SQIVND (reference sequence). CDR3 protein: CASRERGGPPETQYF. CDR3 DNA: TGTGCTTCAAGGGAGAGGGGGGGGCCTCCTGAGACCCAGTACTTC. The variable domain in full, completed from reference TRBV19 and TRBJ2-5, reads DGGITQSPKYLFRKEGQNVTLSCEQNLNHDAMYWYRQDPGQGLRLIYYSQIVNDFQKGDIAEGYSVSREKKESFPLTVTSAQKNPTAFYLCASRERGGPPETQYFGPGTRLLVL.

V and J are TRBV11-1 and TRBJ2-7, with 7 nucleotides matching TRBD1. The CDR3 has 14 residues. The junction had 8 bases not matched to a gene; V was cut back by 3 bases and J by 6 bases. CDR1 and CDR2 (germline): SGHAT, FQDESV (reference sequence). As DNA, the CDR3 is TGTGCCAGCAGCTTCGGCAGGGGGATTGGCGAGCAGTACTTC. Encoded protein: CASSFGRGIGEQYF.

The V and J genes are TRBV19 and TRBJ1-1; the D is unclear. The CDR3 is made up of 15 amino acids. Germline lookup yields CDR1 LNHDA and CDR2 SQIVND (reference sequence). V lost 10 bases to trimming and J lost 0 bases, with 18 bases between them. CDR3 amino acids: CATHHPRSLNTEAFF. In DNA form, the CDR3 reads TGTGCCACTCACCATCCACGAAGTTTGAACACTGAAGCTTTCTTT.

The chain links TRBV7-9 to TRBJ1-5, with D possibly matching TRBD1 (5 bases). CDR3 length: 16 residues. V gave up 1 base and J gave up 1 base, with 11 bases separating them. The germline gives CDR1 SEHNR, CDR2 FQNEAQ (reference sequence). CDR3 in DNA: TGTGCCAGCAGCTTAGGTTTCACAGGCAGCAATCAGCCCCAGCATTTT. This encodes CASSLGFTGSNQPQHF.

The chain couples TRBV9 to TRBJ1-2, with a tentative D call TRBD1 (5 bases). Per the germline V gene, CDR1 is SGDLS and CDR2 is YYNGEE. V lost 0 bases and J 4 bases, leaving 13 bases between the germline ends. The length of the CDR3 is 15 residues. The CDR3 region is CASSVGGADLYGYTF. The CDR3 DNA reads TGTGCCAGCAGCGTAGGAGGGGCTGATCTCTATGGCTACACCTTC.

The V gene is TRBV3-1 (or the pseudogene TRBV3-2), the J gene TRBJ2-3, with 9 bases matching TRBD2. Trimming removed 5 bases from V and 5 bases from J; junction bases left unmatched: 8. The CDR3 has 15 residues. Germline V CDR1 and CDR2: LGHDT, YNNKEL (reference sequence). DNA of the CDR3: TGTGCCAGCAGCGGGGGCGGGGGGGCGATAGATACGCAGTATTTT. It encodes CASSGGGGAIDTQYF.

CDR3 in amino acids: CASSPEPSTPEAFF. For the CDR3, the DNA is TGTGCCAGCAGCCCGGAGCCCTCGACGCCTGAAGCTTTCTTT. This rearrangement joins TRBV6-5 to TRBJ1-1; no definite D call. Germline loops: CDR1 MNHEY, CDR2 SVGAGI. Trimming took 6 bases from V and 6 from J, leaving 17 bases between them. CDR3 length: 14 amino acids.

With regard to this clone: The sample has other DNA sequences that encode this CDR3 too. The chain couples TRBV30 to TRBJ2-7; tentative D call: TRBD2 (5 bases). V lost 0 bases and J lost 2, with 11 bases in between. There are 14 residues in the CDR3. Germline V gives CDR1 GTSNPN, CDR2 SVGIG (reference sequence). CDR3 loop: CAWSVPAGTYEQYF. CDR3 in DNA: TGTGCCTGGAGTGTACCCGCGGGTACCTACGAGCAGTACTTC.

This clone was detected only once. The rearrangement joins TRBV15 to TRBJ2-7, with D hard to call. V was trimmed by 5 bases and J by 0 bases, leaving 11 bases between them. From germline, CDR1 is LNHNV and CDR2 YYDKDF (reference sequence). The CDR3 is 14 amino acids. The CDR3 coding sequence is TGTGCCACCAGCGAAACTCGGAACTCCTACGAGCAGTACTTC. This codes for CATSETRNSYEQYF. The full variable domain, rest sourced from reference TRBV15 and TRBJ2-7, is DAMVIQNPRYQVTQFGKPVTLSCSQTLNHNVMYWYQQKSSQAPKLLFHYYDKDFNNEADTPDNFQSRRPNTSFCFLDIRSPGLGDTAMYLCATSETRNSYEQYFGPGTRLTVT.

The rearrangement joins TRBV7-9 to TRBJ1-2; the D is unclear. Trimming cost V 4 bases and J 6 bases, with 9 bases left between them. Per the germline V gene, CDR1 is SEHNR and CDR2 is FQNEAQ (reference sequence). The length of the CDR3 is 12 residues. CDR3 in amino acids: CASSSRSDGYTF. CDR3 bases: TGTGCCAGCAGCTCCCGAAGTGATGGCTACACCTTC.

The gene calls are TRBV28 and TRBJ1-5, with D tentatively TRBD1 (5 bases). The germline V gene encodes CDR1 MDHEN and CDR2 SYDVKM. This CDR3 is built from 12 residues. Trimming left V 6 bases short and J 7 bases short, with 10 bases between. The CDR3 sequence is CASSPGGQPQHF. Written as DNA, the CDR3 is TGTGCCAGCAGCCCCGGGGGACAGCCCCAGCATTTT. Filled out from reference TRBV28 and TRBJ1-5, the complete variable domain reads DVKVTQSSRYLVKRTGEKVFLECVQDMDHENMFWYRQDPGLGLRLIYFSYDVKMKEKGDIPEGYSVSREKKERFSLILESASTNQTSMYLCASSPGGQPQHFGDGTRLSIL.

The V gene is TRBV5-5, the J gene TRBJ2-7; 9 bases agree with TRBD1. CDR3 length equals 13 residues. Trimming at V came to 4 bases and at J to 5 bases, leaving 4 bases not matched to a gene. CDR1 is SGHKS and CDR2 is YYEKEE in the germline V gene (reference sequence). This chain's CDR3 is CASSGTGFHEQYF. As DNA, the CDR3 is TGTGCCAGCAGCGGGACAGGGTTCCACGAGCAGTACTTC.